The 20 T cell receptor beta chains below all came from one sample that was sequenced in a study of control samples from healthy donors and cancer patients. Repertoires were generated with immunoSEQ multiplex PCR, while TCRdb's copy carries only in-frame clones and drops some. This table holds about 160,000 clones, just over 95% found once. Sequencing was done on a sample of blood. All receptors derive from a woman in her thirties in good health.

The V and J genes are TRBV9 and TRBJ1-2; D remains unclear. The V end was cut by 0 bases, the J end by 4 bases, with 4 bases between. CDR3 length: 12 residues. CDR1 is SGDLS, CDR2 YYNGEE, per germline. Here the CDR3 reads CASSVGSYGYTF. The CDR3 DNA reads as TGTGCCAGCAGCGTAGGTAGCTATGGCTACACCTTC.

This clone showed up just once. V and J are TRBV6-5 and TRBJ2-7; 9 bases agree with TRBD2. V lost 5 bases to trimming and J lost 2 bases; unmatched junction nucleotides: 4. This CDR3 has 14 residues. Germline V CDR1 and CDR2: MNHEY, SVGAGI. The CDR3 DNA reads TGTGCCAGCAGTCCAGGCGGGAGGGCCTACGAGCAGTACTTC. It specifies CASSPGGRAYEQYF.

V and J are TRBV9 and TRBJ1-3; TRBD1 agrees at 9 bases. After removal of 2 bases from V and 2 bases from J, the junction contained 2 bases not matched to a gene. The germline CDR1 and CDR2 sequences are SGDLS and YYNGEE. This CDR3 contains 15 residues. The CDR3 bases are TGTGCCAGCAGCGTTACAGGGGGCACTGGAAACACCATATATTTT. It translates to CASSVTGGTGNTIYF.

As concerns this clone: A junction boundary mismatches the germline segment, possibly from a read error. The CDR3 region has the DNA TGTGCCAGTAGGATAGCGGGAGCAGTGGCGAACACCGGGGAGCTGTTTTTT. Its translation: CASRIAGAVANTGELFF. V is TRBV19 and J is TRBJ2-2, with 9 positions matching TRBD2. Germline values: CDR1 LNHDA, CDR2 SQIVND (reference sequence). The CDR3 is 17 residues long.

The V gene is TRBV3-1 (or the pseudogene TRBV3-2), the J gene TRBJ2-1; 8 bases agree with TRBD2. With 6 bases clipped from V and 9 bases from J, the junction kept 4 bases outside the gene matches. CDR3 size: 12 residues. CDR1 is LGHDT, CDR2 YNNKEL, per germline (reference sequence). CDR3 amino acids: CASRGAGGEQFF. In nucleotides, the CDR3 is TGTGCCAGCAGGGGCGCGGGGGGTGAGCAGTTCTTC.

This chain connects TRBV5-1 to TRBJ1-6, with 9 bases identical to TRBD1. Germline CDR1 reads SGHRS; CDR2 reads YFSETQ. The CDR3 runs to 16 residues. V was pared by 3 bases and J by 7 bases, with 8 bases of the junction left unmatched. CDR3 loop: CASSSRTGALNSPLHF. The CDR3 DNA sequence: TGCGCCAGCAGCTCCCGGACAGGGGCGCTGAATTCACCCCTCCACTTT.

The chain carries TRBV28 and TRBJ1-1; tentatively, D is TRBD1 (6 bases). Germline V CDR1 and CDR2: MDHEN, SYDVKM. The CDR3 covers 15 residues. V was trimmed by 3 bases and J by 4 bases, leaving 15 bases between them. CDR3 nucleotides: TGTGCCAGCAGTTTTCTCAGGGGTGTGGGCACTGAAGCTTTCTTT. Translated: CASSFLRGVGTEAFF.

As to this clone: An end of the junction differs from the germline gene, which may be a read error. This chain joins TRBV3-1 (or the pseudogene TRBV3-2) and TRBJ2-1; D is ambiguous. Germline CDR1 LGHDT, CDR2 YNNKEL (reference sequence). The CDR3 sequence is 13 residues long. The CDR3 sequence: CASSKDFYNEQFF. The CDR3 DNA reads TGTGCCAGCAGCAAAGACTTCTACAATGAGCAGTTCTTC.

CDR3 sequence (DNA): TGTGCCAGCAGCCAAGAGTCAGCGGGGGGCCGGGTGTACTTC. This codes for CASSQESAGGRVYF. The chain employs TRBV3-1 (or the pseudogene TRBV3-2) and TRBJ2-7; 9 nucleotides line up with TRBD2. Germline V lookup: CDR1 LGHDT, CDR2 YNNKEL (reference sequence). The length of the CDR3 is 14 residues. The junction had 9 bases not matched to a gene; V was cut back by 0 bases and J by 12 bases.

The CDR3 loop reads CASSQGGRHEKLFF. In nucleotides, the CDR3 is TGTGCCAGCAGTCAAGGGGGCCGCCATGAAAAACTGTTTTTT. The rearrangement uses TRBV28 and TRBJ1-4, with TRBD1 matching 7 bases. Germline CDR1 is MDHEN and CDR2 is SYDVKM. CDR3 length equals 14 residues. V lost 5 bases to trimming and J lost 6 bases; unmatched junction nucleotides: 6.

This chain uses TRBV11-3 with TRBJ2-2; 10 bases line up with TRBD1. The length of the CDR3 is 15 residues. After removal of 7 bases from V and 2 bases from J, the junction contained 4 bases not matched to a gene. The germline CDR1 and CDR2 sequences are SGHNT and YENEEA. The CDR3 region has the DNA TGTGCCAGCACCCGGGACAGGGGAAACACCGGGGAGCTGTTTTTT. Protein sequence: CASTRDRGNTGELFF.

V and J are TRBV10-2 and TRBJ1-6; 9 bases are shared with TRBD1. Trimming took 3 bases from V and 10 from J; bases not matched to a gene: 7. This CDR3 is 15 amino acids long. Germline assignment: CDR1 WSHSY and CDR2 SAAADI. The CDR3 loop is CASSDPGTGQSPLHF. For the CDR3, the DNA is TGCGCCAGCAGTGATCCCGGGACAGGGCAATCACCCCTCCACTTT.

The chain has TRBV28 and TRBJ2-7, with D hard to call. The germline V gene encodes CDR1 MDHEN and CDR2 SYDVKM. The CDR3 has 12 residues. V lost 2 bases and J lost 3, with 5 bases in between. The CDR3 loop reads CASSLPYYEQYF. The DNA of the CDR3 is TGTGCCAGCAGTTTACCGTACTACGAGCAGTACTTC.

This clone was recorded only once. CDR3 protein: CASSLITPYGYTF. The CDR3 bases are TGTGCCAGCAGTTTAATTACACCTTATGGCTACACCTTC. The rearrangement links TRBV6-5 to TRBJ1-2, with D uncertain. There are 13 residues in the CDR3. Trimming stripped 4 bases from V and 5 bases from J, with 11 bases between. CDR1 and CDR2 from the germline V gene are MNHEY and SVGAGI.

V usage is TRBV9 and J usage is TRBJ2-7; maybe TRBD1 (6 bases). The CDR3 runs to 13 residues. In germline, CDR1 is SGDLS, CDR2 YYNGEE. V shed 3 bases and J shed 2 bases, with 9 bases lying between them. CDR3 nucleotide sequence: TGTGCCAGCAGCGAGGGGGACCCCTACGAGCAGTACTTC. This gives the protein CASSEGDPYEQYF.

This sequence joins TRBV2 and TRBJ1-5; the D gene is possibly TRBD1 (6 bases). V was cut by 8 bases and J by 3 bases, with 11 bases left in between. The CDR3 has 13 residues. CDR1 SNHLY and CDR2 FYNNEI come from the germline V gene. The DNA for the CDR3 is TGTGCCAGCGGAACAGGGAACAATCAGCCCCAGCATTTT. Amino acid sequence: CASGTGNNQPQHF.

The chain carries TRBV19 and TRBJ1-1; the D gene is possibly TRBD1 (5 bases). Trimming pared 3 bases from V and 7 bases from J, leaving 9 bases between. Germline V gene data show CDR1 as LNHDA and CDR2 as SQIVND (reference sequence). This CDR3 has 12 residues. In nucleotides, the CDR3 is TGTGCCAGTAGTATTGGGGCAGTTGAAGCTTTCTTT. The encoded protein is CASSIGAVEAFF.

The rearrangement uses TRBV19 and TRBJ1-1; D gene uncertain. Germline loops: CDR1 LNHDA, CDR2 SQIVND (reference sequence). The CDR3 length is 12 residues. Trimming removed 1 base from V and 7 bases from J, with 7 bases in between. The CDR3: CASSIGSIEAFF. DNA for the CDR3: TGTGCCAGTAGTATAGGCAGCATTGAAGCTTTCTTT.

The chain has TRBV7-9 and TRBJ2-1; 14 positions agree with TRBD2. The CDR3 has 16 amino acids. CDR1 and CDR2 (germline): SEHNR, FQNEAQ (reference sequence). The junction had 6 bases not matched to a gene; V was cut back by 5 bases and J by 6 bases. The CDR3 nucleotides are TGTGCCAGCAGCGGGACTAGCGGGAGAGTCGGCAATGAGCAGTTCTTC. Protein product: CASSGTSGRVGNEQFF.

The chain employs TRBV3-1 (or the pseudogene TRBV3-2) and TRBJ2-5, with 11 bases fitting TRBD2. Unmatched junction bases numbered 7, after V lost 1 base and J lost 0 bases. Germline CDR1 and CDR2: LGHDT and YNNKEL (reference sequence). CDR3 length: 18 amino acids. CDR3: CASSQGGLADWYQETQYF. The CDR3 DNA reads TGTGCCAGCAGCCAAGGGGGACTAGCGGACTGGTACCAAGAGACCCAGTACTTC.